The 29 T cell receptor beta chains given below trace back to one sample, sequenced in a study of T cells in Graves' hyperthyroidism and ophthalmopathy. The source material, RNA transcripts, was used to amplify TCR beta CDR3 regions. A first-round RT-PCR of the TCR CDR3 used the HTBI primer set. TCRdb reanalysed the multiplex PCR reads using MiXCR and keeps one entry per CDR3 protein. The repertoire holds fewer than 500,000 distinct CDR3 sequences, roughly 12% seen once, with around 21% in the top ten. The sample was blood. The source of these receptors is a man in his thirties or forties with Graves' hyperthyroidism that later progressed to Graves' ophthalmopathy.

This clonotype was detected only once. The rearrangement joins TRBV7-9 to TRBJ1-1; the D gene is possibly TRBD1 (6 bases). With 4 bases removed from V and 0 bases from J, the gap between germline ends came to 15 bases. Germline CDR1 and CDR2: SEHNR and FQNEAQ (reference sequence). The CDR3 length is 16 residues. As DNA, the CDR3 is TGTGCCAGCAGCTCCCCCAGGGGTTCGATGAACACTGAAGCTTTCTTT. Protein product: CASSSPRGSMNTEAFF. Full variable domain (rest looked up from reference TRBV7-9 and TRBJ1-1): DTGVSQNPRHKITKRGQNVTFRCDPISEHNRLYWYRQTLGQGPEFLTYFQNEAQLEKSRLLSDRFSAERPKGSFSTLEIQRTEQGDSAMYLCASSSPRGSMNTEAFFGQGTRLTVV.

This clonotype has a count of ten or more. The chain couples TRBV2 to TRBJ1-1; TRBD1 aligns across 10 bases. Trimming took 4 bases from V and 5 from J; bases not matched to a gene: 4. The germline V gene encodes CDR1 SNHLY and CDR2 FYNNEI. There are 14 residues in the CDR3. This chain's CDR3 is CASSADRGHTEAFF. The CDR3 bases are TGTGCCAGCAGTGCCGACAGGGGGCATACTGAAGCTTTCTTT.

This clonotype was counted a few times. The V gene is TRBV9, the J gene TRBJ2-7; maybe TRBD1 (7 bases). Looked up from germline, CDR1 is SGDLS and CDR2 is YYNGEE. This CDR3 comprises 13 residues. Trimming stripped 3 bases from V and 3 bases from J, with 10 bases between. The CDR3 loop is CASSAQGGYEQYF. Here the CDR3 DNA reads TGTGCCAGCAGCGCGCAGGGGGGCTACGAGCAGTACTTC.

The chain recombines TRBV29-1 with TRBJ2-3; TRBD2 matches at 8 bases. V lost 8 bases and J lost 2; bases outside the gene matches: 12. CDR3 length: 15 residues. Germline-derived CDR1 and CDR2 are SQVTM and ANQGSEA. The CDR3 sequence is CSCGLAEEITDTQYF. CDR3 nucleotide sequence: TGCAGCTGCGGACTAGCTGAGGAGATCACAGATACGCAGTATTTT.

This clonotype was observed a handful of times. A junction end diverges from the germline sequence, so it may reflect a read error. The CDR3 protein is CASRGTGGDRNSEAFF. The CDR3 nucleotides are TGCGCCAGCAGAGGGACAGGGGGCGATAGGAACAGTGAAGCTTTCTTT. The rearrangement joins TRBV5-1 to TRBJ1-1; 12 bases line up with TRBD1. The CDR3 totals 16 residues. Germline lookup yields CDR1 SGHRS and CDR2 YFSETQ.

There are many counts of this clonotype. V is TRBV11-3 and J is TRBJ1-1; D ambiguous. There are 14 residues in the CDR3. Germline V lookup: CDR1 SGHNT, CDR2 YENEEA. The V gene lost 3 bases and the J gene lost 1 base, with 9 bases spanning the gap. CDR3 protein: CASSFTRANTEAFF. Here the CDR3 DNA reads TGTGCCAGCAGCTTCACTCGGGCGAACACTGAAGCTTTCTTT.

This clonotype was observed many times. The chain carries TRBV20-1 and TRBJ1-5, with 8 bases aligning to TRBD1. Germline V gives CDR1 DFQATT, CDR2 SNEGSKA (reference sequence). The CDR3 sequence is 17 residues long. V lost 0 bases to trimming and J lost 2 bases; unmatched junction nucleotides: 9. CDR3 residues: CSAREVGRGLGNQPQHF. The CDR3 DNA is TGCAGTGCTAGAGAGGTGGGCAGGGGGCTGGGCAATCAGCCCCAGCATTTT.

This chain links TRBV20-1 with TRBJ1-2; D ambiguous. This CDR3 has 15 amino acids. V lost 0 bases to trimming and J lost 4 bases, with 15 bases between them. The V gene's germline CDR1 is DFQATT and CDR2 SNEGSKA (reference sequence). DNA of the CDR3: TGCAGTGCTAGAGATTCGAGGACGATCAGCTATGGCTACACCTTC. This sequence encodes CSARDSRTISYGYTF.

The CDR3 sequence: CSARDLVGKGDTQYF. The CDR3 DNA is TGCAGTGCTAGAGATCTGGTGGGGAAGGGAGATACGCAGTATTTT. The J gene is TRBJ2-3, the V gene TRBV20-1; D remains ambiguous. The germline V gene encodes CDR1 DFQATT and CDR2 SNEGSKA (reference sequence). The CDR3 runs 15 residues. V dropped 0 bases and J dropped 5 bases, with 15 bases sitting between them.

This chain uses TRBV6-1 with TRBJ1-2; D is ambiguous. Trimming took off 5 bases at V and 8 bases at J, with 15 bases between the two ends. From germline, CDR1 is MNHNS and CDR2 SASEGT. The CDR3 is 13 residues long. CDR3 region: CASSTASSGGYTF. The CDR3 DNA reads as TGTGCCAGCAGTACCGCGAGTTCCGGCGGCTACACCTTC.

This clonotype was counted a few times. This chain joins TRBV20-1 and TRBJ2-7; TRBD2 matches 7 bases. The germline V gene has CDR1 DFQATT and CDR2 SNEGSKA (reference sequence). J was trimmed by 0 bases and V by 4 bases; bases with no gene match: 12. The CDR3 has 16 residues. The CDR3 coding sequence is TGCAGTGCTACCCTTTGGGCGGGGGAATACTCCTACGAGCAGTACTTC. As protein: CSATLWAGEYSYEQYF.

In the case of this clonotype: Mismatch with germline at one junction end may stem from a read error. The gene calls are TRBV5-5 and TRBJ1-3, with TRBD1 matching 9 bases. The CDR3 runs to 16 residues. Germline CDR1 is SGHKS and CDR2 is YYEKEE (reference sequence). CDR3 DNA sequence: TGCGCCAGCAGCTTGGAAGGGACAGGGCAAGGAAACACCATATATTTT. Translating gives CASSLEGTGQGNTIYF.

The chain joins TRBV5-4 to TRBJ1-4; TRBD1 matches 9 bases. The length of the CDR3 is 16 residues. The J segment lost 7 bases and the V segment lost 4 bases, leaving 11 bases of the junction unmatched. Germline CDR1 and CDR2: SGHNT and YYREEE (reference sequence). The CDR3 nucleotides read TGTGCCAGCAGCGCGGGACAGGGAAGGATTGGTGAAAAACTGTTTTTT. Residues: CASSAGQGRIGEKLFF.

The V gene is TRBV5-4, the J gene TRBJ1-1, with D perhaps matching TRBD1 (5 bases). The V gene lost 3 bases and the J gene lost 10 bases, with 10 bases spanning the gap. CDR3 length: 11 residues. Germline CDR1 is SGHNT and CDR2 is YYREEE (reference sequence). The CDR3 DNA reads TGTGCCAGCAGCTGGGGGGATTTAGCTTTCTTT. Its translation is CASSWGDLAFF.

This clonotype was counted ten times or more. The V call is TRBV6-2 or TRBV6-3, the J call TRBJ1-6, with a tentative D call TRBD1 (5 bases). The V gene lost 1 base and the J gene lost 2 bases, with 30 bases spanning the gap. Germline CDR1 reads MNHEY; CDR2 reads SVGEGT. This CDR3 comprises 23 residues. CDR3 nucleotide sequence: TGTGCCAGCAGTTACTTCGGCATCCTGGGACCCAGGTGGCGCGCGGCCTATAATTCACCCCTCCACTTT. Translated, it gives CASSYFGILGPRWRAAYNSPLHF.

This clonotype was recorded at least ten times. The chain couples TRBV30 to TRBJ1-2, with D uncertain. Trimming took 4 bases from V and 8 from J, leaving 14 bases between them. The V gene's germline CDR1 is GTSNPN and CDR2 SVGIG (reference sequence). The CDR3 contains 12 residues. The CDR3 nucleotides are TGTGCCTGGATAATCCCCGGTAAAGGCTACACCTTC. The encoded protein is CAWIIPGKGYTF.

In its sample, this clonotype was seen many times. The rearrangement links TRBV6-5 to TRBJ2-5; D remains ambiguous. The germline gives CDR1 MNHEY, CDR2 SVGAGI. V lost 0 bases and J 0 bases, leaving 8 bases between the germline ends. The CDR3 extends over 15 amino acids. CDR3 bases: TGTGCCAGCAGTTACTCCGGCGGATACCAAGAGACCCAGTACTTC. Amino acids: CASSYSGGYQETQYF.

This clonotype was recorded once. V is TRBV19 and J is TRBJ1-5; D gene ambiguous. V was cut by 1 base and J by 2 bases, with 18 bases left in between. Germline assignment: CDR1 LNHDA and CDR2 SQIVND (reference sequence). CDR3 size: 18 residues. CDR3 residues: CASSIGIGSPSGNQPQHF. CDR3 bases: TGTGCCAGTAGTATAGGGATTGGAAGTCCTAGCGGCAATCAGCCCCAGCATTTT. Full variable domain (outside the CDR3, taken from reference TRBV19 and TRBJ1-5): DGGITQSPKYLFRKEGQNVTLSCEQNLNHDAMYWYRQDPGQGLRLIYYSQIVNDFQKGDIAEGYSVSREKKESFPLTVTSAQKNPTAFYLCASSIGIGSPSGNQPQHFGDGTRLSIL.

The rearrangement links TRBV4-1 to TRBJ2-7; 7 nucleotides line up with TRBD1. The CDR3 loop spans 19 amino acids. The germline gives CDR1 MGHRA, CDR2 YSYEKL. The ends lost 0 bases at V and 3 bases at J; junction bases unmatched: 17. The CDR3 DNA is TGCGCCAGCAGCCAAGAAGTGAGAGGGGGCCAAAGGACCCGCTACGAGCAGTACTTC. It translates to CASSQEVRGGQRTRYEQYF.

This clonotype showed up just a few times. The chain combines TRBV6-5 with TRBJ2-5, with D perhaps matching TRBD2 (6 bases). V dropped 0 bases and J dropped 2 bases, with 10 bases sitting between them. CDR1 and CDR2 from the germline V gene are MNHEY and SVGAGI. CDR3 length equals 15 residues. DNA of the CDR3: TGTGCCAGCAGTTACTCTAGGAGGGGACAAGAGACCCAGTACTTC. Translating gives CASSYSRRGQETQYF.

This clonotype has more than one count but fewer than ten. V and J are TRBV19 and TRBJ1-6; TRBD1 matches 10 bases. CDR3 length: 16 residues. Germline assignment: CDR1 LNHDA and CDR2 SQIVND (reference sequence). V trimming: 4 bases; J trimming: 7 bases; junction bases outside the gene matches: 7. The CDR3 sequence: CASSTYWTGGNSPLHF. The CDR3 nucleotides read TGTGCCAGTAGTACATACTGGACAGGGGGGAATTCACCCCTCCACTTT.

The chain carries TRBV19 and TRBJ2-1, with a tentative D call TRBD1 (6 bases). CDR1 is LNHDA and CDR2 is SQIVND in the germline V gene (reference sequence). The CDR3 sequence is 16 residues long. Trimming took off 3 bases at V and 0 bases at J, with 12 bases between the two ends. The CDR3 sequence: CASSMEDRISYNEQFF. CDR3 in DNA: TGTGCCAGTAGTATGGAGGACAGAATCTCCTACAATGAGCAGTTCTTC.

This clonotype was seen ten or more times. The chain uses TRBV5-1 and TRBJ1-1; unclear D gene. This CDR3 is built from 13 residues. In germline, CDR1 is SGHRS, CDR2 YFSETQ. Trimming removed 3 bases from V and 0 bases from J, with 6 bases in between. The CDR3 nucleotides read TGCGCCAGCAGCTCCCAAGTGAACACTGAAGCTTTCTTT. It translates to CASSSQVNTEAFF.

This clonotype appeared many times. The genes are TRBV12-3 or TRBV12-4 and TRBJ2-7; perhaps TRBD1 as D (6 bases). The CDR3 runs 14 residues. Trimming pared 2 bases from V and 4 bases from J, leaving 12 bases between. CDR3 in amino acids: CASSLRPGDYEQYF. In DNA form, the CDR3 reads TGTGCCAGCAGTTTAAGGCCAGGGGATTACGAGCAGTACTTC.

This clonotype occurred many times. The V call is TRBV7-8, the J call TRBJ2-5, with TRBD1 matching over 10 bases. Trimming removed 5 bases from V and 5 bases from J; junction bases left unmatched: 14. Germline CDR1 reads SGHVS; CDR2 reads FQNEAQ. The CDR3 length is 17 residues. The CDR3 here is CASSTNRDRGFGETQYF. The CDR3 DNA is TGTGCCAGCAGCACAAACCGGGACAGGGGCTTCGGGGAGACCCAGTACTTC.

The chain is built from TRBV7-6 and TRBJ1-1; the match to TRBD1 covers 7 bases. This CDR3 comprises 17 residues. Per the germline V gene, CDR1 is SGHVS and CDR2 is FNYEAQ. V lost 2 bases to trimming and J lost 7 bases; unmatched junction nucleotides: 16. This CDR3 is CASSLSSGGQKTSEAFF. CDR3 in DNA: TGTGCCAGCAGCTTATCGTCGGGGGGACAGAAGACAAGTGAAGCTTTCTTT.

The sample holds a few counts of this clonotype. The gene calls are TRBV5-1 and TRBJ1-5; a weak D match, TRBD1 (5 bases). The germline V gene has CDR1 SGHRS and CDR2 YFSETQ. The length of the CDR3 is 15 residues. Trimming cost V 4 bases and J 5 bases, with 16 bases left between them. CDR3 DNA sequence: TGCGCCAGCAGCCCCGGGGACTCGAGACATCAGCCCCAGCATTTT. This translates into CASSPGDSRHQPQHF.

This clonotype was detected ten times or more. The gene calls are TRBV7-9 and TRBJ2-1; D unresolved. V was clipped by 1 base and J by 6 bases, with 4 bases between them. Germline CDR1 reads SEHNR; CDR2 reads FQNEAQ (reference sequence). The CDR3 runs to 12 residues. The CDR3 nucleotides are TGTGCCAGCAGCTTAGTATTCAATGAGCAGTTCTTC. Amino acid sequence: CASSLVFNEQFF. Drawing the rest from reference TRBV7-9 and TRBJ2-1, the complete variable domain is DTGVSQNPRHKITKRGQNVTFRCDPISEHNRLYWYRQTLGQGPEFLTYFQNEAQLEKSRLLSDRFSAERPKGSFSTLEIQRTEQGDSAMYLCASSLVFNEQFFGPGTRLTVL.

The chain is built from TRBV30 and TRBJ2-6; D is unresolved. Looked up from germline, CDR1 is GTSNPN and CDR2 is SVGIG (reference sequence). Trimming removed 0 bases at V and 11 bases at J, with 14 bases between. The CDR3 is made up of 14 amino acids. The CDR3 sequence is CAWSVRRRRHVLTF. For the CDR3, the DNA is TGTGCCTGGAGTGTACGAAGACGTAGGCACGTCCTGACTTTC.